A selection of T cell receptor beta chains follows, all from one sample in a study of T cell responses to AZD1222 COVID-19 vaccine. The protocol was immunoSEQ multiplex PCR, while the TCRdb copy is restricted to in-frame clones and leaves out a portion. The table records roughly 140,000 clones, 90% to 95% of them present only once. Sequences were derived from peripheral blood, sampled on day 0 of AZD1222 vaccination. These TCRs come from an adult in good health. The CDR3 runs from the conserved cysteine through the conserved F or W. The D gene is left open where the match is weak. Clone size is stated in some rows and not others, as once, few, many or a class when expanded.

>.|TRBV14|15|TRBD2|TRBJ2-5
TGTGCCAGCAGCCAAGTCTACCGGGAGGGCGGGACCCAGTACTTC
CASSQVYREGGTQYF
>.|TRBV6-5|15|TRBD1|TRBJ1-1
TGTGCCAGCAGAGACCTTCAGGGGGTAGAAACTGAAGCTTTCTTT
CASRDLQGVETEAFF
>.|TRBV4-2|14|.|TRBJ2-7
TGTGCCAGCAGACCCGCCCTTTCCTCCTACGAGCAGTACTTC
CASRPALSSYEQYF
>once|TRBV27|18|.|TRBJ1-6
TGTGCCAGCGGGGAGAGGAGGGTTTCGAGCTCCTATAATTCACCCCTCCACTTT
CASGERRVSSSYNSPLHF
>.|TRBV12-3/TRBV12-4|13|.|TRBJ2-7
TGTGCCAGCAGTTTTAGGGGGTCCTACGAGCAGTACTTC
CASSFRGSYEQYF
>.|TRBV7-3|15|.|TRBJ2-1
TGTGCCAGCAGCTCCTCCTCATATGGGGAAAATGAGCAGTTCTTC
CASSSSSYGENEQFF
>.|TRBV19|15|.|TRBJ2-1
TGTGCCAGTAGTATAGGAGGGAGCCTAGTGAATGAGCAGTTCTTC
CASSIGGSLVNEQFF
>.|TRBV27|11|.|TRBJ1-5
TGTGCCAGCGGGGTCGGTCAGCCCCAGCATTTT
CASGVGQPQHF
>.|TRBV4-2|18|TRBD2|TRBJ2-3
TGTGCCAGCAGCCAAAAACTAGCGGGAGCGGGCTCCCAGGGGTCGCAGTATTTT
CASSQKLAGAGSQGSQYF
>.|TRBV7-9|16|TRBD2|TRBJ2-7
TGTGCCAGCAGCACCCTACTAGCGGGATCATCTTACGAGCAGTACTTC
CASSTLLAGSSYEQYF
>.|TRBV27|16|.|TRBJ1-5
TGTGCCAGCAGTTCGGGCCCGTCGGATGGCAATCAGCCCCAGCATTTT
CASSSGPSDGNQPQHF
>.|TRBV28|18|.|TRBJ2-1
TGTGCCAGCAGTTTACCCCTGAGGGCCAAAGGGGCTGCCAATGAGCAGTTCTTC
CASSLPLRAKGAANEQFF
>.|TRBV18|18|TRBD1|TRBJ1-3
TGTGCCAGCTCTAAACCCGGGACAGCTATTAACTCTGGAAACACCATATATTTT
CASSKPGTAINSGNTIYF
>.|TRBV4-1|15|.|TRBJ2-7
TGCGCCAGCAGCCAAGATCGTGCGGAGTCCTACGAGCAGTACTTC
CASSQDRAESYEQYF
>.|TRBV19|12|.|TRBJ2-7
TGTGCCAGTAGTGGCGAAACCTACGAGCAGTACTTC
CASSGETYEQYF
>.|TRBV5-1|13|TRBD1|TRBJ2-7
TGCGCCAGCAGCTCTGGGACAGGGAGGGAGCAGTACTTC
CASSSGTGREQYF
>.|TRBV9|13|.|TRBJ2-3
TGTGCCAGCAGCGTAGGGGGGGCGTATACGCAGTATTTT
CASSVGGAYTQYF
>.|TRBV6-4|14|TRBD2|TRBJ2-1
TGTGCCAGCAGTGAGGGACTAGCGGGCAATGAGCAGTTCTTC
CASSEGLAGNEQFF
>.|TRBV28|15|.|TRBJ1-5
TGTGCCAGCAGTTTAAAAGTCCGAGGGAGGCAGCCCCAGCATTTT
CASSLKVRGRQPQHF
>few|TRBV2|13|TRBD1|TRBJ1-1
TGTGCCAGCAGACAGACAGGGGGCTGGGAAGCTTTCTTT
CASRQTGGWEAFF
>.|TRBV10-2|14|TRBD2|TRBJ2-2
TGCGCCAGCAAGGGTCGGACTAGCGACGGGGAGCTGTTTTTT
CASKGRTSDGELFF
>.|TRBV7-3|16|.|TRBJ1-3
TGTGCCAGCAGCTTTGGGGCCCGGGGCTCTGGAAACACCATATATTTT
CASSFGARGSGNTIYF
>.|TRBV7-9|15|.|TRBJ1-2
TGTGCCAGCAGGTTGTCGATACGGGGAAACTATGGCTACACCTTC
CASRLSIRGNYGYTF
>.|TRBV20-1|11|.|TRBJ1-2
TGCAGTGCCCCTATCCCGGGAGGCTACACCTTC
CSAPIPGGYTF
>.|TRBV5-1|12|.|TRBJ2-7
TGCGCCAGCAGTGGCATCTCCTACGAGCAGTACTTC
CASSGISYEQYF
>.|TRBV7-2|15|.|TRBJ1-3
TGTGCCAGCAGCCCGGACCATAACTCTGGAAACACCATATATTTT
CASSPDHNSGNTIYF
>.|TRBV6-5|16|TRBD1|TRBJ2-3
TGTGCCAGCAGTTACGGGACAGGGGGTTCTGCAGATACGCAGTATTTT
CASSYGTGGSADTQYF
>.|TRBV19|15|TRBD1|TRBJ2-7
TGTGCCAGTAGTGAACAGGGGGCGAGTACCTACGAGCAGTACTTC
CASSEQGASTYEQYF
>.|TRBV28|11|.|TRBJ2-1
TGTGCCAGCAGTCTTAGGGATGAGCAGTTCTTC
CASSLRDEQFF
>.|TRBV7-9|17|.|TRBJ2-7
TGTGCCAGCAGCTTACCCCGAGGCCGGGTGAATGACTACGAGCAGTACTTC
CASSLPRGRVNDYEQYF
>.|TRBV5-8|11|.|TRBJ2-5
TGTGCCAGCAGCTTGCTAGAGACCCAGTACTTC
CASSLLETQYF
>.|TRBV28|14|.|TRBJ1-1
TGTGCCAGCAGAGAACGACAGACGAACACTGAAGCTTTCTTT
CASRERQTNTEAFF
>.|TRBV6-6|16|.|TRBJ2-7
TGTGCCAGCAAAAAGGGGAGGAACCTCCCTCCCTACGAGCAGTACTTC
CASKKGRNLPPYEQYF
>.|TRBV28|15|.|TRBJ1-4
TGTGCCAGCAGTTTAGCCGGGACGGCTAATGAAAAACTGTTTTTT
CASSLAGTANEKLFF
>few|TRBV10-3|16|.|TRBJ2-2
TGTGCCATCAGGTCTCGACAGAGAGGGGACACCGGGGAGCTGTTTTTT
CAIRSRQRGDTGELFF
>.|TRBV28|16|TRBD2|TRBJ2-7
TGTGCCAGCAGTCTTCCACGGACTAGCGGGAAGTACGAGCAGTACTTC
CASSLPRTSGKYEQYF
>.|TRBV27|15|.|TRBJ1-6
TGTGCCAGCAGTTTATCGTCTTTCTATAATTCACCCCTCCACTTT
CASSLSSFYNSPLHF
>.|TRBV16|15|.|TRBJ1-5
TGTGCCAGCAGCCAATGGTCCGGTCTCAATCAGCCCCAGCATTTT
CASSQWSGLNQPQHF
>.|TRBV27|16|TRBD2|TRBJ2-1
TGTGCCAGCAGTTACCTGACTAGCGGGAGAGGTGTTGAGCAGTTCTTC
CASSYLTSGRGVEQFF
>.|TRBV6-5|15|TRBD2|TRBJ2-2
TGTGCCAGCAGCCGACTAGCGGGAGGCACCGGGGAGCTGTTTTTT
CASSRLAGGTGELFF
>.|TRBV29-1|16|TRBD2|TRBJ2-2
TGCAGCGTTGAACTTACCAGCGGGAGCGGGACCGGGGAGCTGTTTTTT
CSVELTSGSGTGELFF
>.|TRBV29-1|10|.|TRBJ2-3
TGCAGCGTTGTTGCAGATACGCAGTATTTT
CSVVADTQYF
>.|TRBV9|15|TRBD2|TRBJ2-7
TGTGCCAGCAGCGTAGCTTCAAGCGGGAGTTACGAGCAGTACTTC
CASSVASSGSYEQYF
>.|TRBV10-2|15|.|TRBJ2-7
TGCGCCAGCAGTGTTGGCGGACGAACTACCTACGAGCAGTACTTC
CASSVGGRTTYEQYF
>.|TRBV28|15|TRBD1|TRBJ2-7
TGTGCCAGCAGTTTTAGGGGGCTCAGCTCCTACGAGCAGTACTTC
CASSFRGLSSYEQYF
>.|TRBV6-5|15|TRBD1|TRBJ2-7
TGTGCCAGCAGTTACGCTGGACAGGGCTCCTACGAGCAGTACTTC
CASSYAGQGSYEQYF
>.|TRBV3-1/TRBV3-2|18|.|TRBJ2-3
TGTGCCAGCAGCCAAGGGACCGTTTATAGGTTTGGCACAGATACGCAGTATTTT
CASSQGTVYRFGTDTQYF
>few|TRBV27|14|.|TRBJ2-7
TGTGCCAGCAGCCTCAACACCATCCTAAGCGAGCAGTACTTC
CASSLNTILSEQYF
>.|TRBV27|17|TRBD2|TRBJ2-1
TGTGCCAGCAGTCCTAGACTAGCGGGAGGGTTAGGTAATGAGCAGTTCTTC
CASSPRLAGGLGNEQFF